A single TCR beta chain is shown here with its context. CDR1 and CDR2 from the germline V gene are SEHNR and FQNEAQ (reference sequence). This CDR3 comprises 17 residues. The V end lost 4 bases, the J end lost 0 bases, and 17 bases lay between the germline ends. Libraries were prepared by immunoSEQ multiplex PCR; TCRdb keeps only in-frame clonotypes and omits some of them. The sample has about 330,000 clones, around 66% seen once. This record comes from a study of cytotoxic CD8 clonotypes in ibrutinib-treated CLL. Overall study: The patients, about a dozen relapsed/refractory and approximately 14 treatment-naive, included around 17 who were IGHV unmutated.

The chain employs TRBV7-9 and TRBJ2-3; D perhaps matches TRBD1 (6 bases). The input for sequencing was PBMCs, taken after 36 months of ibrutinib treatment. This clonotype originated in a human donor with chronic lymphocytic leukemia. The CDR3 here is CASSSPGTRDSTDTQYF. The DNA for the CDR3 is TGTGCCAGCAGCTCGCCCGGGACAAGAGATAGCACAGATACGCAGTATTTT.